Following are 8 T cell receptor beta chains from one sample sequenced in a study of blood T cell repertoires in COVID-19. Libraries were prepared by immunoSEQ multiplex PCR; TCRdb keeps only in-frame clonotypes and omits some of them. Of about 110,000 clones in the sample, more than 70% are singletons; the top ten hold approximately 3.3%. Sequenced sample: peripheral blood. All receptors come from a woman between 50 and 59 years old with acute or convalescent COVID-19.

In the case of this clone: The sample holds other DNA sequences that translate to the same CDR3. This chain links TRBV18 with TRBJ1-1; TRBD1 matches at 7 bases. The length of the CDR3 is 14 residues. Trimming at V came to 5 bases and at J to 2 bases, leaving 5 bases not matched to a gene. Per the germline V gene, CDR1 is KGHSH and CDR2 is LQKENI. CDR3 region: CASSADRKNTEAFF. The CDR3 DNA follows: TGTGCCAGCTCAGCGGACAGGAAAAACACTGAAGCTTTCTTT.

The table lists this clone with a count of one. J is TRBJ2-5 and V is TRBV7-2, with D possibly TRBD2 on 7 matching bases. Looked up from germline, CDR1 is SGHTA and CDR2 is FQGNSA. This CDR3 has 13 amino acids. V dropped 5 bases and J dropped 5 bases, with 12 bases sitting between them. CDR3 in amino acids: CASSQRGGETQYF. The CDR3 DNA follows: TGTGCCAGCAGCCAGAGGGGGGGGGAGACCCAGTACTTC.

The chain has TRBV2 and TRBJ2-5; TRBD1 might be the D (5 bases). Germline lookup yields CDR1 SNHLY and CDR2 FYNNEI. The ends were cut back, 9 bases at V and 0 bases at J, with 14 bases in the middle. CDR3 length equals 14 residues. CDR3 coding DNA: TGTGCCAGTTGGCAGGGTTCTTACCAAGAGACCCAGTACTTC. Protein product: CASWQGSYQETQYF. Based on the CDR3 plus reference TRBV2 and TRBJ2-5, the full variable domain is EPEVTQTPSHQVTQMGQEVILRCVPISNHLYFYWYRQILGQKVEFLVSFYNNEISEKSEIFDDQFSVERPDGSNFTLKIRSTKLEDSAMYFCASWQGSYQETQYFGPGTRLLVL.

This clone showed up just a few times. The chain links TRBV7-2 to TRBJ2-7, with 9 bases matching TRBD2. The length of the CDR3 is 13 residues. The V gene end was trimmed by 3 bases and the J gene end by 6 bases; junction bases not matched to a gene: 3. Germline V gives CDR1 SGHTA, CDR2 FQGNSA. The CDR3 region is CASSLGLASEQYF. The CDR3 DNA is TGTGCCAGCAGCTTGGGACTAGCAAGCGAGCAGTACTTC.

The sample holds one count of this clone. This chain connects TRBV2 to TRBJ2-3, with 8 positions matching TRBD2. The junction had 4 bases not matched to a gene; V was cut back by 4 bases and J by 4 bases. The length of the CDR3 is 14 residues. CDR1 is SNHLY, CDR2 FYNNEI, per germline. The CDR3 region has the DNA TGTGCCAGCAGTGTTAGCGGGAAAGCAGATACGCAGTATTTT. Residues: CASSVSGKADTQYF.

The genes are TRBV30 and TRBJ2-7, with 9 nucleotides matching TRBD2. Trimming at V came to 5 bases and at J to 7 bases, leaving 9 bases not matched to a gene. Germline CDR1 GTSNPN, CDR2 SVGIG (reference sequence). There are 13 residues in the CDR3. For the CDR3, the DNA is TGTGCCTGGGAAATAGCGGGAGCGGGGGAGCAGTACTTC. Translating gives CAWEIAGAGEQYF.

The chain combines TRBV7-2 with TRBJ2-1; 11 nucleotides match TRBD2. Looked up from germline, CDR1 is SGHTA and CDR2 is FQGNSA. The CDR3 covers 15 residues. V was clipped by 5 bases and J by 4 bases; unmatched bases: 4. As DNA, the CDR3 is TGTGCCAGCAGCCGCAGACTAGCGGGATACAATGAGCAGTTCTTC. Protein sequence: CASSRRLAGYNEQFF.

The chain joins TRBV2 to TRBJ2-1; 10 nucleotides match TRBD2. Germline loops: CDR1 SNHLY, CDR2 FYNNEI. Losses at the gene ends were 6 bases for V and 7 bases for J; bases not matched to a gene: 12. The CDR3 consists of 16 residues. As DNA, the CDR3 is TGTGCCAGCAGGGATTTCTCTAGCGGGAGAGGGAATGAGCAGTTCTTC. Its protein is CASRDFSSGRGNEQFF.